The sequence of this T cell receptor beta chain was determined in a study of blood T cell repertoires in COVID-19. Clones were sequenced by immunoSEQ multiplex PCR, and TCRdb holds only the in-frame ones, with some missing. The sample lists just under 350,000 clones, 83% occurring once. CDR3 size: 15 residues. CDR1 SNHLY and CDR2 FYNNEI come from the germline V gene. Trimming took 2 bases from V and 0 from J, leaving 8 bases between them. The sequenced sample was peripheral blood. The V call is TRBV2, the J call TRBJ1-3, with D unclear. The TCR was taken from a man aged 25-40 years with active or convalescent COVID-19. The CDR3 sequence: CASSERSSSGNTIYF. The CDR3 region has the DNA TGTGCCAGCAGTGAACGGTCTAGCTCTGGAAACACCATATATTTT.